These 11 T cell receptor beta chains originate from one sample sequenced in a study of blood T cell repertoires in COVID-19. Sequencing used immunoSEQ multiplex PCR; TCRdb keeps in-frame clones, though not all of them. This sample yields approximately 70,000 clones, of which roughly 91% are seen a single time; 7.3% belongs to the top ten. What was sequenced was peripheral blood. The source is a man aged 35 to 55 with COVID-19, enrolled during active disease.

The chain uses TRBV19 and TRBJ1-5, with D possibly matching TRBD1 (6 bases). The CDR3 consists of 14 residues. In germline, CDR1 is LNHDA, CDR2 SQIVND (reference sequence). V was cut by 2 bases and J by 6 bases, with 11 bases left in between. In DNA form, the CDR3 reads TGTGCCAGTAGTATATCAGGGGTGGGTCAGCCCCAGCATTTT. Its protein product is CASSISGVGQPQHF.

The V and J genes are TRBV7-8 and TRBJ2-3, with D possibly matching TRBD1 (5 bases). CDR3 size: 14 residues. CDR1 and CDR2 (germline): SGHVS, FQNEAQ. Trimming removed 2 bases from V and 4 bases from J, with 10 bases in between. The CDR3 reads CASSLLQGSDTQYF. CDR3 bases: TGTGCCAGCAGCTTATTGCAGGGCTCAGATACGCAGTATTTT.

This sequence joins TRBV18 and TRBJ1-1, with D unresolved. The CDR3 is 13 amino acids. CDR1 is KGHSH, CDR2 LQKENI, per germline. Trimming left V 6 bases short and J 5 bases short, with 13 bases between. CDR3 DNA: TGTGCCAGCTCCACCTACACGGGGACTGAAGCTTTCTTT. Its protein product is CASSTYTGTEAFF.

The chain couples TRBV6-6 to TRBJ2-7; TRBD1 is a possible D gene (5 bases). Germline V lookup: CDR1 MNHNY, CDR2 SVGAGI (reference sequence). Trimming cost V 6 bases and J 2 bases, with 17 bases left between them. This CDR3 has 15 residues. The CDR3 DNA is TGTGCCAGCAGCCGCCTAGGGGTAACGGCCTACGAGCAGTACTTC. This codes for CASSRLGVTAYEQYF.

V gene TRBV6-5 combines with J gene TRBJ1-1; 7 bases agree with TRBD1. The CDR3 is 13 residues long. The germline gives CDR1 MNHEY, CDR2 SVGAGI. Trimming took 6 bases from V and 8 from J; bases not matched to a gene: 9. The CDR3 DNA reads TGTGCCAGCAGCAATTTGGGACAGCAAGAAGCTTTCTTT. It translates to CASSNLGQQEAFF.

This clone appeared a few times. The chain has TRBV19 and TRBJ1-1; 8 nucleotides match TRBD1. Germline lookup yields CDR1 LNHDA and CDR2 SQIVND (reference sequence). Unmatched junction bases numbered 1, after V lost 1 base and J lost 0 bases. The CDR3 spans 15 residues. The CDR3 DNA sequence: TGTGCCAGTAGTATAGGGACAGGGTTGAACACTGAAGCTTTCTTT. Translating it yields CASSIGTGLNTEAFF.

CDR3 loop: CASSLQGNGEKLFF. CDR3 DNA sequence: TGCGCCAGCAGCTTGCAGGGGAATGGAGAAAAACTGTTTTTT. V is TRBV5-1 and J is TRBJ1-4, with D possibly being TRBD1 (6 bases). In germline, CDR1 is SGHRS, CDR2 YFSETQ. The CDR3 is 14 residues long. Trimming pared 1 base from V and 8 bases from J, leaving 12 bases between. Together with reference TRBV5-1 and TRBJ1-4, the CDR3 gives the full variable domain: KAGVTQTPRYLIKTRGQQVTLSCSPISGHRSVSWYQQTPGQGLQFLFEYFSETQRNKGNFPGRFSGRQFSNSRSEMNVSTLELGDSALYLCASSLQGNGEKLFFGSGTQLSVL.

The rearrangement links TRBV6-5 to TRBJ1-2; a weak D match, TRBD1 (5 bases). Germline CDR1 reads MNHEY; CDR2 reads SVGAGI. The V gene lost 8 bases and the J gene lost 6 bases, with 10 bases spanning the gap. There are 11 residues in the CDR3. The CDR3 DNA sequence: TGTGCCAGCGCCGGGGGAGATGGCTACACCTTC. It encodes CASAGGDGYTF.

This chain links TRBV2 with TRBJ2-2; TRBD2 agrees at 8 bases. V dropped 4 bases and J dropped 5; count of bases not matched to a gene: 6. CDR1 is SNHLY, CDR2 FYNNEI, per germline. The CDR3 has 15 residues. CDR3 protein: CASSVWRGETGELFF. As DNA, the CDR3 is TGTGCCAGCAGTGTCTGGCGGGGGGAGACCGGGGAGCTGTTTTTT.

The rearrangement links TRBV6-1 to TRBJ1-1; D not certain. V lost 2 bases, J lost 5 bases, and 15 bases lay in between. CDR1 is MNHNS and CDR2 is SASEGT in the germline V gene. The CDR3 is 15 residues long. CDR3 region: CASSEWRPGGTEAFF. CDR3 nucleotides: TGTGCCAGCAGTGAATGGAGGCCAGGAGGGACTGAAGCTTTCTTT.

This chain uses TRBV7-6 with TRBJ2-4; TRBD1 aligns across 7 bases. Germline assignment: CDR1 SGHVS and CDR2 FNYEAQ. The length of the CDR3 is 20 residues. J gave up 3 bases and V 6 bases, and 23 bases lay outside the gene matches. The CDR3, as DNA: TGTGCCAGCAGGAAACCCCCCGGGACAGAGCAAAAACCTAGCAAAAACATTCAGTACTTC. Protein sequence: CASRKPPGTEQKPSKNIQYF.